Reported below is one TCR beta chain. Its target is not known. This sample was included in a study of cytomegalovirus exposure and HLA in healthy donors. Study at large: Earlier, almost 120 million unique TCR beta sequences were recovered from roughly 200 million T cells by an analysis. Study results and limitations: Sequencing likely caused a cluster of highly shared sequence variants. The sole available immune exposure information was CMV serostatus. For TCR beta chains, V- and J-gene trimming was later linked to a missense DCLRE1C variant.

Germline CDR1 and CDR2: SEHNR and FQNEAQ (reference sequence). This CDR3 is 15 amino acids long. V shed 5 bases, J shed 5 bases, and the junction held 6 bases outside the gene matches. Both 60 Vbeta primers and 13 Jbeta primers went into the PCR. Some clones are missing from TCRdb's copy, which holds only in-frame ones; the method was immunoSEQ multiplex PCR. Among tens of thousands of clones, roughly 74% were seen once, and the ten largest hold around a third. The clonotype was recovered from a man aged 40-50 years in good health and CMV-seropositive. This chain connects TRBV7-9 to TRBJ2-2, with 9 bases identical to TRBD2. The sample was PBMCs. CDR3 coding DNA: TGTGCCAGCAGCAAAGCGGGGGGTAGGACCGGGGAGCTGTTTTTT. It translates to CASSKAGGRTGELFF.